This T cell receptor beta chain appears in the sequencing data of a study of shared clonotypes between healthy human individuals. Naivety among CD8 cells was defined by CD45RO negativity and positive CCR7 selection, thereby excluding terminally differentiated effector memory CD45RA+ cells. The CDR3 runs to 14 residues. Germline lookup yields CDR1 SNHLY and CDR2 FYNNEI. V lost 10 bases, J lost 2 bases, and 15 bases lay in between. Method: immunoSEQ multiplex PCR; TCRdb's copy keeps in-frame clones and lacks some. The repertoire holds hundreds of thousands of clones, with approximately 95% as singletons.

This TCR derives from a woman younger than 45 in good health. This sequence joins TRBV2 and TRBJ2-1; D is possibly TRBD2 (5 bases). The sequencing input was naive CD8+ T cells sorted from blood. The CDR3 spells CAILERKPYNEQFF. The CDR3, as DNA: TGTGCCATACTCGAGCGGAAACCCTACAATGAGCAGTTCTTC.